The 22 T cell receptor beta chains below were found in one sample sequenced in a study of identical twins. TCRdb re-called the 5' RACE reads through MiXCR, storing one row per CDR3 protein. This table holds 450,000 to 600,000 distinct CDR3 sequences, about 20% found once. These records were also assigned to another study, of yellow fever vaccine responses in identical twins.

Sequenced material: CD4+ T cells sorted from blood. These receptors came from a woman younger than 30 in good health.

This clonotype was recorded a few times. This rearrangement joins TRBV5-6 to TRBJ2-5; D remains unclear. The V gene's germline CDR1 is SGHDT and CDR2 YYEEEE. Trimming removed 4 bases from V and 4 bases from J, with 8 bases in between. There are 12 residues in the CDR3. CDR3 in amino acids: CASSKRAETQYF. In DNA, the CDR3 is TGTGCCAGCAGCAAAAGGGCAGAGACCCAGTACTTC.

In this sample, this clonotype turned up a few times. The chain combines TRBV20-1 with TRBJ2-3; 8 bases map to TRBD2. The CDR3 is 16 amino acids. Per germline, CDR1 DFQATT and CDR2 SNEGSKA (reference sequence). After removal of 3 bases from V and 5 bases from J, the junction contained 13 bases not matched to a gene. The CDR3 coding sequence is TGCAGTGCTAGCGGTCCAGCGGGAGAGGCTTTAGATACGCAGTATTTT. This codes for CSASGPAGEALDTQYF.

This CDR3 reads CASSQGTLGTYYEQYF. CDR3 sequence (DNA): TGCGCCAGCAGCCAAGGTACCCTCGGGACATACTACGAGCAGTACTTC. The chain recombines TRBV4-1 with TRBJ2-7; a possible D gene is TRBD1 (6 bases). CDR1 MGHRA and CDR2 YSYEKL come from the germline V gene. V was cut by 1 base and J by 3 bases, with 16 bases left in between. This CDR3 contains 16 residues.

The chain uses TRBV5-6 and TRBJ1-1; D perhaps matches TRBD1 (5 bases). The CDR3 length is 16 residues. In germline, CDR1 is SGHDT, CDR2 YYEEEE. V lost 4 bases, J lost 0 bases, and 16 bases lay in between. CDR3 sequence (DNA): TGTGCCAGCAGCAATGGGGGACCCGGGTTGAACACTGAAGCTTTCTTT. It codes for CASSNGGPGLNTEAFF.

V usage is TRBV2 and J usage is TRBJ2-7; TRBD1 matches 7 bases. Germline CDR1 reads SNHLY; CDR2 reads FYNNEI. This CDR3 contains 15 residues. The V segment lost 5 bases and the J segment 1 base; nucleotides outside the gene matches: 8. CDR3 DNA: TGTGCCAGCAGTAAAGGACAGGTCATTTCCTACGAGCAGTACGTC. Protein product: CASSKGQVISYEQYV.

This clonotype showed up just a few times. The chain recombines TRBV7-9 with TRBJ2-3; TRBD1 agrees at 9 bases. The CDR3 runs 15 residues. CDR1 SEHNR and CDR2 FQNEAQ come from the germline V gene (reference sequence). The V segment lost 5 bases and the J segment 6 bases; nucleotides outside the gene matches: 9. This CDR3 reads CASSMDRGLMDTQYF. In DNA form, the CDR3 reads TGTGCCAGCAGCATGGACAGGGGTCTCATGGATACGCAGTATTTT.

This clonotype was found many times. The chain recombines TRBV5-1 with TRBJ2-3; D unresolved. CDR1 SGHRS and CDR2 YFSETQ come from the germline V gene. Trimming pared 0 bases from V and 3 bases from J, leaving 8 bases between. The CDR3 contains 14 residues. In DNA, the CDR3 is TGCGCCAGCAGCTTGGGTAGTACGACAGATACGCAGTATTTT. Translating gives CASSLGSTTDTQYF.

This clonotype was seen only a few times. CDR3 coding DNA: TGTGCCAGCAGCCAACGGCAGGGCGGCACAGATACGCAGTATTTT. This codes for CASSQRQGGTDTQYF. The V call is TRBV3-1, the J call TRBJ2-3, with D possibly TRBD1 on 5 matching bases. Trimming removed 2 bases at V and 1 base at J, with 10 bases between. In germline, CDR1 is LGHDT, CDR2 YNNKEL (reference sequence). CDR3 length: 15 amino acids.

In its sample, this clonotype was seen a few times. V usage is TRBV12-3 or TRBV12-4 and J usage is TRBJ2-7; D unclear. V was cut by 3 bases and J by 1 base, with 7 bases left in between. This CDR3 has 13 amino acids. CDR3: CASSFYTSYEQYF. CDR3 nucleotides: TGTGCCAGCAGTTTCTACACGTCCTACGAGCAGTACTTC.

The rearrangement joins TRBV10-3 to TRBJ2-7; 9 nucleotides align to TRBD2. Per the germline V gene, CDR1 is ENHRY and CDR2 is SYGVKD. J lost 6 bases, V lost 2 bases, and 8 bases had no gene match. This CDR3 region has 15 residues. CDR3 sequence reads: CAISELASGNSEQYF. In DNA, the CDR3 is TGTGCCATCAGTGAGCTGGCTAGCGGGAATAGCGAGCAGTACTTC.

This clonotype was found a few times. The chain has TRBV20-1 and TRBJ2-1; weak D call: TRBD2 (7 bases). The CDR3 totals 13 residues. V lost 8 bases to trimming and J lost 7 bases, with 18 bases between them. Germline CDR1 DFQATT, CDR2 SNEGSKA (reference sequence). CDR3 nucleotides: TGCAGTCAAAGAGGGGGGGCCAGGAATGAGCAGTTCTTC. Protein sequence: CSQRGGARNEQFF.

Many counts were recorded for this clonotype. CDR3 coding DNA: TGTGCCAGCAGCCAAGATGGCGGCCCCAGGGAGGAGTTCTTC. The encoded protein is CASSQDGGPREEFF. The chain uses TRBV3-1 and TRBJ2-1; a weak D match, TRBD2 (6 bases). Germline CDR1 LGHDT, CDR2 YNNKEL (reference sequence). This CDR3 spans 14 amino acids. V lost 0 bases to trimming and J lost 14 bases, with 17 bases between them.

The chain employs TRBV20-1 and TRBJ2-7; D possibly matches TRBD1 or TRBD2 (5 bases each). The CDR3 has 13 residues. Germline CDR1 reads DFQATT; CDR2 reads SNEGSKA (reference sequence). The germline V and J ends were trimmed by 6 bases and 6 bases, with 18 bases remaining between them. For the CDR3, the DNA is TGCAGTGCACCCAACGGGGCCATGGGCGAGCAGTACGTC. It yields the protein CSAPNGAMGEQYV.

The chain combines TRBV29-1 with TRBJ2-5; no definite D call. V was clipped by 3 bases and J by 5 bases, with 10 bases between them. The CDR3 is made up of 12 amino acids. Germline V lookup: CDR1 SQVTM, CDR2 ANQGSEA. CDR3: CSVEYSGETQYF. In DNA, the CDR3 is TGCAGCGTTGAGTACAGTGGGGAGACCCAGTACTTC.

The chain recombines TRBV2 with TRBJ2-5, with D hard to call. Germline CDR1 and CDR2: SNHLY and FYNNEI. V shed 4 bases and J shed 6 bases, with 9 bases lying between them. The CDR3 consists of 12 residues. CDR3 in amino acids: CASSVQQKTQYF. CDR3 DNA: TGTGCCAGCAGTGTGCAGCAAAAGACCCAGTACTTC. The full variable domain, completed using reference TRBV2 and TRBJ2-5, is EPEVTQTPSHQVTQMGQEVILRCVPISNHLYFYWYRQILGQKVEFLVSFYNNEISEKSEIFDDQFSVERPDGSNFTLKIRSTKLEDSAMYFCASSVQQKTQYFGPGTRLLVL.

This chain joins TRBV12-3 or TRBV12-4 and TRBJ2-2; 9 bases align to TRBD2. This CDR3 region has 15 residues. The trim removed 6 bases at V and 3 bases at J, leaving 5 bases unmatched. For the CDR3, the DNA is TGTGCCAGCAGCCCAGGACTAGCGCACACCGGGGAGCTGTTTTTT. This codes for CASSPGLAHTGELFF.

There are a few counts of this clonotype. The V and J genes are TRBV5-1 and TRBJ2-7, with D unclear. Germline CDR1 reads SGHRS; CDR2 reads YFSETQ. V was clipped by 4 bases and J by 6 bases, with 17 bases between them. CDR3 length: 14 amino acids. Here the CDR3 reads CASSPSGSHREQYF. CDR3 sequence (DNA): TGCGCCAGCAGCCCCTCCGGCTCCCATCGCGAGCAGTACTTC.

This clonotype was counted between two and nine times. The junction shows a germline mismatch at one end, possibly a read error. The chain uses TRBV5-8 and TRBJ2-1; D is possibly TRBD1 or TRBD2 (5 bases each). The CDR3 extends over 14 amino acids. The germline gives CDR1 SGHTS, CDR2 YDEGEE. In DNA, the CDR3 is TGTGCCAGCAGCACCGACCCGGGACCGGGTGAGGAGTTCTTC. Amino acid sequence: CASSTDPGPGEEFF.

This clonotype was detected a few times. The CDR3 nucleotides are TGCAGTGCCCAGACTAGCGGAGGCGATGAGCAGTTCTTC. It codes for CSAQTSGGDEQFF. The chain combines TRBV20-1 with TRBJ2-1; TRBD2 matches 9 bases. CDR3 size: 13 residues. Germline CDR1 is DFQATT and CDR2 is SNEGSKA (reference sequence). V lost 6 bases and J lost 8; bases outside the gene matches: 8.

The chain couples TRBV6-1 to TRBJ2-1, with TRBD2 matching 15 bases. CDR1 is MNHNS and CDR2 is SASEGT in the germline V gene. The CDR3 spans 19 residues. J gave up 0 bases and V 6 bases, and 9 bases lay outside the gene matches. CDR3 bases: TGTGCCAGCAGCCTCGGGACTAGCGGGAGGCTGGGCTCCTACAATGAGCAGTTCTTC. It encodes CASSLGTSGRLGSYNEQFF.

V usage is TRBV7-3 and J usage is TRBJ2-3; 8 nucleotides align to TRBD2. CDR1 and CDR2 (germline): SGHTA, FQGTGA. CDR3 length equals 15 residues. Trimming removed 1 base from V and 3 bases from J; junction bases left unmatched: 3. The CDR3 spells CASSLRGLVTDTQYF. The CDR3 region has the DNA TGTGCCAGCAGCTTAAGGGGACTAGTAACAGATACGCAGTATTTT.

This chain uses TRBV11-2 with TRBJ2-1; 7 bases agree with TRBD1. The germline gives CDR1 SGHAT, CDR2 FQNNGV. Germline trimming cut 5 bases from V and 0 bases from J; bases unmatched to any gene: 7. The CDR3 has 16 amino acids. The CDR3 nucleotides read TGTGCCAGCAGCACGACAGGACAGGCCTCCTACAATGAGCAGTTCTTC. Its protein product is CASSTTGQASYNEQFF. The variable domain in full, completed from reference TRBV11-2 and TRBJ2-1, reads EAGVAQSPRYKIIEKRQSVAFWCNPISGHATLYWYQQILGQGPKLLIQFQNNGVVDDSQLPKDRFSAERLKGVDSTLKIQPAKLEDSAVYLCASSTTGQASYNEQFFGPGTRLTVL.